The sequence of this T cell receptor (beta chain) was determined in a study of cytomegalovirus exposure and HLA in healthy donors. The study's findings and limits: Generally TCR sequences proved uncommon, though certain public TCRs appeared in numerous donors. The authors enumerated around 150 TCR beta chains as linked to cytomegalovirus.

This clone was observed a single time. Antigen specificity is unknown. Only in-frame clones appear in the TCRdb table, and some are missing; sequencing was by immunoSEQ multiplex PCR. In the table there are over 200,000 clones, 70% to 90% of which are singletons. The donors were in the approximately 120-subject validation cohort; that cohort was separate from the roughly 730-subject first cohort. Germline trimming cut 0 bases from V and 7 bases from J; bases unmatched to any gene: 9. The length of the CDR3 is 16 residues. Germline assignment: CDR1 MNHNS and CDR2 SASEGT. The specimen sequenced was PBMCs. The V call is TRBV6-1, the J call TRBJ1-5; TRBD1 matches 7 bases. This clonotype originated in a woman between 18 and 30 years old in good health and CMV-seronegative. The DNA of the CDR3 is TGTGCCAGCAGTGAAGCGCTTCGGACACAGGGGCAGCCCCAGCATTTT. Its translation is CASSEALRTQGQPQHF.